The clone carrying this TCR beta chain was counted at least ten times. The antigen is undetermined. An assay was performed, and its level was deep. Assay: immunoSEQ multiplex PCR; the TCRdb copy retains only in-frame clones and omits some. The table records 1 million to 1.2 million clones, 77% of them present only once. The ends lost 5 bases at V and 4 bases at J; junction bases unmatched: 11. CDR3 length: 15 residues. Germline V lookup: CDR1 MNHEY, CDR2 SMNVEV (reference sequence). This sample is part of a study of shared clonotypes between healthy human individuals. Background on the study: CD4 naive and memory got three plates each, CD8 naive two, CD8 memory one. Study results and limitations: A generally larger estimated richness was seen in naive subsets than in memory subsets.

This chain uses TRBV27 with TRBJ2-7, with TRBD1 matching 7 bases. The receptor comes from a man between 18 and 35 years old in good health. Some clones in this sample may be carry-over from other donors' samples. What was sequenced was memory CD4+ T cells from PBMCs. Sample subset: CD45RA-negative fraction. The CDR3 spells CASSRGLGAGYEQYF. The DNA for the CDR3 is TGTGCCAGCAGTAGGGGGCTGGGGGCTGGATACGAGCAGTACTTC.